The TCR beta chain described here comes from a study of cytomegalovirus exposure and HLA in healthy donors. General observations from the study: In presence/absence analyses, roughly uniform sequencing depth across donors was assumed.

V was clipped by 1 base and J by 6 bases, with 15 bases between them. In germline, CDR1 is SGHTS, CDR2 YDEGEE. The CDR3 totals 15 residues. Comment on this clone: Antigen: not known.

Both 60 Vbeta primers and 13 Jbeta primers went into the PCR. The assay was immunoSEQ multiplex PCR, and TCRdb's table has in-frame clones only and misses some. The table lists about 110,000 clones, about 70% of them singletons. What was sequenced was PBMCs. This chain links TRBV5-8 with TRBJ2-3; unclear D gene. The sequence was obtained from a female donor in good health and CMV-seronegative. The CDR3 is CASSLFAGLQDTQYF. The CDR3 DNA reads as TGTGCCAGCAGCTTGTTTGCTGGGTTACAGGATACGCAGTATTTT.